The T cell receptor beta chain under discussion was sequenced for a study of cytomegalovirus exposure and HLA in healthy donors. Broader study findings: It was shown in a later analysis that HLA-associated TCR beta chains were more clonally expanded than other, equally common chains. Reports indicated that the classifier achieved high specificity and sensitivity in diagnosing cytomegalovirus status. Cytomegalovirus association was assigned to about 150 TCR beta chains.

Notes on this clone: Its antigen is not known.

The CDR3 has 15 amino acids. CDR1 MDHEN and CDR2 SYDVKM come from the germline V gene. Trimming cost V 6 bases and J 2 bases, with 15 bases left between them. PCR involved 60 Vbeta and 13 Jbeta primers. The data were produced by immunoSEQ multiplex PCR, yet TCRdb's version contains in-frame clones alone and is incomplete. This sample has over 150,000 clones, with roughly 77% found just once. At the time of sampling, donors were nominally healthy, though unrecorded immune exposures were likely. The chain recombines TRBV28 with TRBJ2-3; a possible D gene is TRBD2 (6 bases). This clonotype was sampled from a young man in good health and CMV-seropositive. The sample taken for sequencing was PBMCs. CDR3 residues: CASSIAVTITDTQYF. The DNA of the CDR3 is TGTGCCAGCAGCATAGCGGTGACTATCACAGATACGCAGTATTTT. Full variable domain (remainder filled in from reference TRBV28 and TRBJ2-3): DVKVTQSSRYLVKRTGEKVFLECVQDMDHENMFWYRQDPGLGLRLIYFSYDVKMKEKGDIPEGYSVSREKKERFSLILESASTNQTSMYLCASSIAVTITDTQYFGPGTRLTVL.